This T cell receptor (beta chain) was sequenced during a study of cytomegalovirus exposure and HLA in healthy donors. Study background: An analysis done earlier identified around 100 million unique TCR beta sequences from 150 million to 200 million T cells. From HLA-typed donors, an early data release held tens of millions of unique TCRs. Study-level results: V segments that were indistinguishable, TRBV6-2 and TRBV6-3 among them, were omitted from analysis. Follow-up analysis found HLA locus-dependent TCR association rates, highest for DRB1 and lowest for HLA-C.

On this clone itself: What it binds is not known.

The primer mix had 60 Vbeta and 13 Jbeta primers. Assay used: immunoSEQ multiplex PCR; TCRdb lists only in-frame clones, some missing. This table lists 35,000 to 45,000 clones. Germline V lookup: CDR1 SEHNR, CDR2 FQNEAQ (reference sequence). V trimming: 9 bases; J trimming: 5 bases; junction bases outside the gene matches: 6. The CDR3 is 13 amino acids. The sample was PBMCs. J is TRBJ2-3 and V is TRBV7-9; 9 nucleotides match TRBD2. This sequence was found in a male donor in good health and CMV-seronegative. CDR3 protein: CASRSGSGDTQYF. The CDR3 bases are TGTGCCAGTCGTAGCGGGAGCGGAGATACGCAGTATTTT.